This is a list of T cell receptor beta chains from one sample in a study of regulatory T cells in long-lasting Graves disease. TCRdb recomputed calls from the multiplex PCR reads with MiXCR, one row per CDR3 protein. The table shows about 530,000 distinct CDR3 sequences, with roughly a sixth occurring only once. These data were likewise used in another study, on T cells in Graves' hyperthyroidism and ophthalmopathy.

The input for sequencing was peripheral blood mononuclear cells (PBMCs), taken at new diagnosis, from a patient treated with antithyroid drugs. The source is a woman aged 35-65 years with Graves disease. CDR3s include the opening cysteine and the closing phenylalanine or tryptophan. A D gene is named only where the DNA matches it firmly. Clone size is not always given. Where it is, it says once, few, many or a class for expanded clones.

CDR3 length,clone size,V gene,J gene,D gene,CDR3 DNA,CDR3 protein
15,many,TRBV12-3/TRBV12-4,TRBJ2-3,TRBD2,TGTGCCAGCAGTTTATACGGGAGGGACACAGATACGCAGTATTTT,CASSLYGRDTDTQYF
13,few,TRBV14,TRBJ2-2,NA,TGTGCCAGCAGCCCCCGACTAGACGGGGAGCTGTTTTTT,CASSPRLDGELFF
15,many,TRBV6-5,TRBJ2-3,NA,TGTGCCAGCAGTTACTCGCGGGGTAGCACAGATACGCAGTATTTT,CASSYSRGSTDTQYF
14,many,TRBV18,TRBJ2-1,NA,TGTGCCAGCTCACCTTTGTGGGACAACAATGAGCAGTTCTTC,CASSPLWDNNEQFF
15,NA,TRBV19,TRBJ2-7,TRBD2,TGTGCCAGTAGGACGAAGCGGGGGCCCAACTACGAGCAGTACTTC,CASRTKRGPNYEQYF
12,many,TRBV30,TRBJ1-2,NA,TGTGCCTGGAGCCTCGGGCCCTATGGCTACACCTTC,CAWSLGPYGYTF
14,many,TRBV20-1,TRBJ2-7,NA,TGCAGTGCTAGAGATGAGGGGGGGCCCTACGAGCAGTACTTC,CSARDEGGPYEQYF
14,many,TRBV20-1,TRBJ2-5,NA,TGCAGTGCTGGGGACGGGGACATCGGAGAGACCCAGTACTTC,CSAGDGDIGETQYF
13,NA,TRBV29-1,TRBJ1-5,TRBD1,TGCAGCGTTGCGACAGGGAACAATCAGCCCCAGCATTTT,CSVATGNNQPQHF
17,NA,TRBV5-1,TRBJ1-3,NA,TGCGCCAGCAGCTCCGGATCGGGCTCAGGGGAAAGAAACACCATATATTTT,CASSSGSGSGERNTIYF
14,NA,TRBV20-1,TRBJ1-6,NA,TGCAGTGCTCCTCAGGGCCCCGGCAGTTCACCCCTCCACTTT,CSAPQGPGSSPLHF
19,NA,TRBV12-5,TRBJ2-5,NA,TGTGCTAGTGGTTTGGTATTCGTGTATAGAGACTCAAGCCAAGAGACCCAGTACTTC,CASGLVFVYRDSSQETQYF
16,NA,TRBV7-9,TRBJ2-4,NA,TGTGCCAGCAGCTTAGCGGATTCCCTAGCCAAAAACATTCAGTACTTC,CASSLADSLAKNIQYF
14,many,TRBV18,TRBJ2-7,TRBD1,TGTGCCAGCTCACCAGACGGACAGGCGTACGAGCAGTACTTC,CASSPDGQAYEQYF
15,many,TRBV7-3,TRBJ2-5,NA,TGTGCCAGCAGCTTAAGGGCGGACAGACAAGAGACCCAGTACTTC,CASSLRADRQETQYF
15,NA,TRBV7-9,TRBJ1-4,NA,TGTGCCAGCAGCTTAGCTGGGCCAACTAATGAAAAACTGTTTTTT,CASSLAGPTNEKLFF
15,many,TRBV12-3/TRBV12-4,TRBJ1-1,TRBD1,TGTGCCAGCACCACACGGACAGGTTGGGGCACTGAAGCTTTCTTT,CASTTRTGWGTEAFF
15,many,TRBV6-1,TRBJ2-5,TRBD2,TGTGCCAGCAGGCAACTAGCGGGGGGGCAAGAGACCCAGTACTTC,CASRQLAGGQETQYF
15,many,TRBV12-3/TRBV12-4,TRBJ1-2,TRBD1,TGTGCCAGCAGTGGCGCCGGGACAGGTCGTCATGGCTACACCTTC,CASSGAGTGRHGYTF
13,NA,TRBV20-1,TRBJ2-1,NA,TGCAGTGCTATGGATGTCGCGAGCGGTGAGCAGTTCTTC,CSAMDVASGEQFF
12,few,TRBV28,TRBJ2-5,NA,TGTGCCAGCAGTTTATTTCAAGAGACCCAGTACTTC,CASSLFQETQYF
14,NA,TRBV13,TRBJ1-6,TRBD1,TGTGCCAGCAGCCGGACAGGTTTTGATTCACCCCTCCACTTT,CASSRTGFDSPLHF
14,many,TRBV9,TRBJ2-7,TRBD2,TGTGCCAGCAGCGTGACTAGCGGGGGCTACGAGCAGTACTTC,CASSVTSGGYEQYF
16,NA,TRBV6-1,TRBJ1-1,NA,TGTGCCAGCAGTGAAATTCACCGGGGGGCGGACACTGAAGCTTTCTTT,CASSEIHRGADTEAFF
16,few,TRBV7-9,TRBJ1-2,TRBD1,TGTGCCAGCAGCTTAGCAGGGACAGGGTCTAACTATGGCTACACCTTC,CASSLAGTGSNYGYTF
13,NA,TRBV20-1,TRBJ2-5,NA,TGCAGTGCTAGGGTTACTAGTCAAGAGACCCAGTACTTC,CSARVTSQETQYF
13,many,TRBV28,TRBJ2-1,NA,TGTGCCAGCCGCGGGGGCCACTACAATGAGCAGTTCTTC,CASRGGHYNEQFF
14,many,TRBV7-9,TRBJ1-4,TRBD1,TGTGCCAGCAGCTTAGGAGGGGGCAATGAAAAACTGTTTTTT,CASSLGGGNEKLFF
16,NA,TRBV30,TRBJ1-5,TRBD1,TGTGCCTGGGGCCGGGACAGGACCCGGAGCAATCAGCCCCAGCATTTT,CAWGRDRTRSNQPQHF
15,few,TRBV20-1,TRBJ2-1,NA,TGCAGTGCTAGAGGGGGGGCTTCGCTCTACAATGAGCAGTTCTTC,CSARGGASLYNEQFF
15,many,TRBV12-3/TRBV12-4,TRBJ1-5,TRBD1,TGTGCCAGCAGTCACCATGGGACAGGGGCTCAGCCCCAGCATTTT,CASSHHGTGAQPQHF
15,many,TRBV5-1,TRBJ1-1,TRBD1,TGCGCCAGCAGCTGGACAGGGGGCGGAAACACTGAAGCTTTCTTT,CASSWTGGGNTEAFF
13,many,TRBV6-1,TRBJ2-3,NA,TGTGCCAGCAGGGAGAGCGGCACAGATACGCAGTATTTT,CASRESGTDTQYF
14,NA,TRBV11-2,TRBJ1-1,NA,TGTGCCAGCAGCGGGGGGGAGGGGGTCACTGAAGCTTTCTTT,CASSGGEGVTEAFF
13,NA,TRBV20-1,TRBJ2-3,NA,TGCAGTGCTCTAGGGCCGGCGGGGGATACGCAGTATTTT,CSALGPAGDTQYF
14,few,TRBV12-5,TRBJ1-2,NA,TGTGCTAGTGGGGAGGGACGCGGAGAAGGGGGCTACACCTTC,CASGEGRGEGGYTF
15,many,TRBV27,TRBJ2-7,NA,TGTGCCAGCAGTTTATTATGGGAAGGTGTCTACGAGCAGTACTTC,CASSLLWEGVYEQYF
14,NA,TRBV30,TRBJ1-1,TRBD1,TGTGCCTGGAGTTGGGGACAGATGAACACTGAAGCTTTCTTT,CAWSWGQMNTEAFF
16,many,TRBV5-1,TRBJ1-2,NA,TGCGCCAGCAGCTACACGACAGGACGGATAGGCTATGGCTACACCTTC,CASSYTTGRIGYGYTF
13,many,TRBV10-3,TRBJ2-5,NA,TGTGCCATCAGTGAGTTCAGCCCAGAGACCCAGTACTTC,CAISEFSPETQYF
14,NA,TRBV20-1,TRBJ2-7,NA,TGCAGTGCTAGAGTGGACACGGGTACCTACGAGCAGTACTTC,CSARVDTGTYEQYF
15,few,TRBV19,TRBJ1-1,NA,TGTGCCAGTAGTATACCCCCTCAGGGGTACACTGAAGCTTTCTTT,CASSIPPQGYTEAFF
16,NA,TRBV12-3/TRBV12-4,TRBJ2-1,TRBD2,TGTGCCAGCAGTTACCACCAGCGGGGGGGTTACAATGAGCAGTTCTTC,CASSYHQRGGYNEQFF
15,many,TRBV30,TRBJ1-4,NA,TGTGCCTGGAGTGCTGGACACGCTGGGGTCGAAAAACTGTTTTTT,CAWSAGHAGVEKLFF
19,many,TRBV6-9,TRBJ1-2,NA,TGTGCCAGCAGTTACAACTACGGGGACATCCCCCACACACACAATGGCTACACCTTC,CASSYNYGDIPHTHNGYTF
15,few,TRBV6-1,TRBJ2-5,TRBD1,TGTGCCAGCAGTCGACAGGGTCTGGGGGAAGAGACCCAGTACTTC,CASSRQGLGEETQYF
15,NA,TRBV12-3/TRBV12-4,TRBJ2-5,NA,TGTGCCAGCAGGGTAGCGTTGGGCCTCCAAGAGACCCAGTACTTC,CASRVALGLQETQYF
16,many,TRBV2,TRBJ2-3,NA,TGTGCCAGCAGTGTCGGGGACACCGGGGGGAGAGATACGCAGTATTTT,CASSVGDTGGRDTQYF